Sequencing of this TCR beta chain was carried out in a study of T cell clonality in common variable immunodeficiency. The table came from immunoSEQ multiplex PCR; TCRdb's copy has only in-frame clones and leaves some out. The table lists 55,000 or so clones, with no singletons. Donors gave roughly 4.5 to 8.5 ml heparinized peripheral whole blood. This clone has at least ten counts. The antigen remains unidentified. Study outcomes and limitations: Fewer TCRbeta clones were shared among CVID subjects than controls.

Sequencing input: peripheral blood mononuclear cells. This receptor was identified in a person between 18 and 75 years old in good health.

This CDR3 reads CASSESAGVAFF. CDR3 bases read: TGCGCCAGCAGTGAGTCAGCGGGGGTC. This chain links TRBV10-1 with TRBJ1-1, with D possibly matching TRBD1 (5 bases). The read halts 3 residues ahead of the CDR3 end, with the missing end drawn from the germline J gene. CDR1 is WNHNN and CDR2 is SYGVQD in the germline V gene (reference sequence). This CDR3 contains 12 residues.